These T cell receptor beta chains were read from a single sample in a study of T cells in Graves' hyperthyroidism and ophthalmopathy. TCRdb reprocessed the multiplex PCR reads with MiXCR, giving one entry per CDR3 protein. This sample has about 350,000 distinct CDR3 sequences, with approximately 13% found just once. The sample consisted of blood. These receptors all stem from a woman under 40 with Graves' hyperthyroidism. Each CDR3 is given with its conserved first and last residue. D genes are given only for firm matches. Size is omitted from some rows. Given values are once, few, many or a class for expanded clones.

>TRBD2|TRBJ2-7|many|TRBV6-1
CASSESTSGSYEQYF
TGTGCCAGCAGTGAAAGCACTAGCGGGTCGTACGAGCAGTACTTC
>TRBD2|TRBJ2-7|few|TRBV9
CASSETGTSGVEQYF
TGTGCCAGCAGCGAAACCGGGACTAGCGGAGTCGAGCAGTACTTC
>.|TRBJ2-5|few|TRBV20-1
CSARYPGKETQYF
TGCAGTGCTAGATATCCAGGGAAGGAGACCCAGTACTTC
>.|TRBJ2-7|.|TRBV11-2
CASRPNTGDLYEQYF
TGTGCCAGCAGACCCAACACAGGTGACCTGTACGAGCAGTACTTC
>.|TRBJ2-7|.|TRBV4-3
CASSQDLASSLAYEQYF
TGCGCCAGCAGCCAAGATTTGGCTTCTAGCTTAGCCTACGAGCAGTACTTC
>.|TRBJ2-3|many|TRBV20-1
CSGVLTDTQYF
TGCAGTGGAGTACTCACAGATACGCAGTATTTT
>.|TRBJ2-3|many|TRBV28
CASSSLDRISTDTQYF
TGTGCCAGCAGTTCTTTGGACAGAATTAGCACAGATACGCAGTATTTT
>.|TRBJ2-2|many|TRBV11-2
CASSLESLTTGELFF
TGTGCCAGCAGCTTAGAGTCACTGACCACCGGGGAGCTGTTTTTT
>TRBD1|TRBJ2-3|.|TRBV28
CASSSFTGGTDTQYF
TGTGCCAGCAGTTCCTTCACAGGGGGCACAGATACGCAGTATTTT
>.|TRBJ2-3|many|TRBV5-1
CASSLAADTDTQYF
TGCGCCAGCAGCTTGGCGGCAGACACAGATACGCAGTATTTT
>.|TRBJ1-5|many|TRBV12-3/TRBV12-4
CASSLKEREEPQHF
TGTGCCAGCAGTTTAAAGGAACGAGAGGAGCCCCAGCATTTT
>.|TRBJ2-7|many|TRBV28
CASSFPPPGYEQYF
TGTGCCAGCAGTTTCCCGCCACCAGGTTACGAGCAGTACTTC
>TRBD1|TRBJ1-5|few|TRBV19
CASRDRTGALNQPQHF
TGTGCCAGTAGAGATAGAACAGGGGCCCTCAATCAGCCCCAGCATTTT
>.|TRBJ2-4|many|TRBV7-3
CASSSTPRGHTAKNIQYF
TGTGCCAGCAGCTCGACCCCCCGGGGGCACACAGCCAAAAACATTCAGTACTTC
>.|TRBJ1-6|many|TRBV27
CASSPYTLRSPLHF
TGTGCCAGCAGTCCCTATACCTTGCGGTCACCCCTCCACTTT
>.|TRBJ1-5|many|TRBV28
CASTQLTGSSNQPQHF
TGTGCCAGCACCCAACTAACGGGGTCGAGCAATCAGCCCCAGCATTTT
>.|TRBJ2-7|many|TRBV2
CASSESDSLSSYEQYF
TGTGCCAGCAGCGAAAGCGACAGTCTATCCTCCTACGAGCAGTACTTC
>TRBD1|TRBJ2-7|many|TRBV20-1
CSARTGTGLEQYF
TGCAGTGCTAGGACCGGGACAGGGCTCGAGCAGTACTTC
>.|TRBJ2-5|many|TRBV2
CASSERGRYQETQYF
TGTGCCAGCAGTGAAAGGGGTCGGTACCAAGAGACCCAGTACTTC
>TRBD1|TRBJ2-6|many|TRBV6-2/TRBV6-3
CASRDTGTGAILSGANVLTF
TGTGCCAGCAGGGATACCGGGACAGGGGCTATCCTCTCTGGGGCCAACGTCCTGACTTTC
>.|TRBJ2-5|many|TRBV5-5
CASSLFGSGRETQYF
TGTGCCAGCAGCTTATTCGGGAGTGGTCGGGAGACCCAGTACTTC
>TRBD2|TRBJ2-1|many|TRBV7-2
CASSGTGTSVYEQFF
TGTGCCAGCAGCGGTACCGGGACTAGCGTTTATGAGCAGTTCTTC
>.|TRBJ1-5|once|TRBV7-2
CASSPRDDQPRHF
TGTGCCAGCAGCCCCCGGGACGATCAGCCCCGGCATTTT
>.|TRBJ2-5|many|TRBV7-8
CASSLVGHLQETQYF
TGTGCCAGCAGCTTAGTTGGGCACCTACAAGAGACCCAGTACTTC
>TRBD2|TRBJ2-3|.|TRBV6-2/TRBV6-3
CASSLRTSGRVDTQYF
TGTGCCAGCAGCCTTCGGACTAGCGGGAGAGTGGATACGCAGTATTTT
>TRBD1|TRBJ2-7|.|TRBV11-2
CASSLTGDLYEQYF
TGTGCCAGCAGCTTAACAGGGGACCTGTACGAGCAGTACTTC
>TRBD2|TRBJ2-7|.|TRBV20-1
CSVMGTTAEQYF
TGCAGTGTGATGGGGACTACCGCCGAGCAGTACTTC
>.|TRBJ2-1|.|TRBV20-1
CSAKQSSSYNEQFF
TGCAGTGCTAAACAGTCCAGCTCCTACAATGAGCAGTTCTTC
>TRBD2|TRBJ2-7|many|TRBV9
CASSVTSGSNYEQYF
TGTGCCAGCAGCGTCACTAGCGGGAGCAACTACGAGCAGTACTTC
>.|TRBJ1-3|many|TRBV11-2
CASSPVGENTIYF
TGTGCCAGCAGCCCGGTGGGAGAAAACACCATATATTTT
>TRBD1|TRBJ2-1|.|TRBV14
CASSQPPRTGKPYNEQFF
TGTGCCAGCAGCCAACCCCCCCGGACAGGGAAACCCTACAATGAGCAGTTCTTC
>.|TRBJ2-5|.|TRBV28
CASSKRAWYQETQYF
TGTGCCAGCAGTAAAAGGGCTTGGTACCAAGAGACCCAGTACTTC
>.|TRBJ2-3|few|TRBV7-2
CASSLARVGTDTQYF
TGTGCCAGCAGCTTAGCCAGGGTAGGCACAGATACGCAGTATTTT
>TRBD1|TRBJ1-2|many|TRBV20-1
CSANRDSLYGYTF
TGCAGTGCTAACCGGGACAGCCTTTATGGCTACACCTTC
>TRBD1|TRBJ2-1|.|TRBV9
CASSGTGDNEQFF
TGTGCCAGCAGCGGGACAGGGGATAATGAGCAGTTCTTC
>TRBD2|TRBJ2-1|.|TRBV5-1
CASSLLGTRGINEQFF
TGCGCCAGCAGCTTGTTAGGGACTAGAGGGATCAATGAGCAGTTCTTC
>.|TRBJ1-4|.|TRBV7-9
CATIGQTNEKLFF
TGTGCCACGATTGGACAGACTAATGAAAAACTGTTTTTT
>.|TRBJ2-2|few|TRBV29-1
CSFEISGELFF
TGCAGCTTCGAGATATCCGGGGAGCTGTTTTTT
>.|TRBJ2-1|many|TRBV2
CASSETVQFF
TGTGCCAGCAGTGAAACTGTACAGTTCTTC
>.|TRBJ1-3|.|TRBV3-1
CASSQEPVPGNTIYF
TGTGCCAGCAGCCAAGAGCCGGTCCCTGGAAACACCATATATTTT
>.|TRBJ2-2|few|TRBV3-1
CASSQRRGGTGELFF
TGTGCCAGCAGCCAACGCAGGGGAGGTACCGGGGAGCTGTTTTTT
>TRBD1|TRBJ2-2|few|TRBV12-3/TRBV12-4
CASSPRTGDNTGELFF
TGTGCCAGCAGTCCGCGGACAGGGGATAACACCGGGGAGCTGTTTTTT
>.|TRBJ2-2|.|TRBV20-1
CSASASGSTGELFF
TGCAGTGCTAGTGCGTCGGGATCGACCGGGGAGCTGTTTTTT
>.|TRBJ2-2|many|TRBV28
CASSLLARRNTGELFF
TGTGCCAGCAGTTTGTTAGCCAGGAGGAACACCGGGGAGCTGTTTTTT
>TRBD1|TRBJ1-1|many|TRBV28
CASSRQGIRGTEAFF
TGTGCCAGCAGTCGACAGGGGATACGCGGCACTGAAGCTTTCTTT
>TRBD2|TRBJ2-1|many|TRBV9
CASSASGRPRPDNEQFF
TGTGCCAGCAGCGCTAGCGGGAGGCCCCGTCCAGACAATGAGCAGTTCTTC
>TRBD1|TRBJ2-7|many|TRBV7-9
CASSWGVGQGVNEQYF
TGTGCCAGCAGTTGGGGGGTGGGACAGGGTGTCAACGAGCAGTACTTC
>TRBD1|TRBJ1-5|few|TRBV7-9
CASSAQGGNQPQHF
TGTGCCAGCAGCGCACAGGGGGGAAATCAGCCCCAGCATTTT
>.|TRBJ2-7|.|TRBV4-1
CASSQDTARGFEQYF
TGCGCCAGCAGCCAAGATACGGCCAGGGGTTTCGAGCAGTACTTC
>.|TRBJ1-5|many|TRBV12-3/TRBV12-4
CASSFGILGQPQHF
TGTGCCAGCAGTTTCGGGATTCTTGGCCAGCCCCAGCATTTT
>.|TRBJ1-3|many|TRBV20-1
CSATLGGNTIYF
TGCAGTGCTACTCTTGGGGGTAACACCATATATTTT
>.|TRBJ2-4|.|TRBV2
CASSLAGHIQYF
TGTGCCAGCAGTTTGGCAGGTCACATTCAGTACTTC
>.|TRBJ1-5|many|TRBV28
CASSFRGRGNQPQHF
TGTGCCAGCAGTTTTCGGGGTAGGGGAAATCAGCCCCAGCATTTT